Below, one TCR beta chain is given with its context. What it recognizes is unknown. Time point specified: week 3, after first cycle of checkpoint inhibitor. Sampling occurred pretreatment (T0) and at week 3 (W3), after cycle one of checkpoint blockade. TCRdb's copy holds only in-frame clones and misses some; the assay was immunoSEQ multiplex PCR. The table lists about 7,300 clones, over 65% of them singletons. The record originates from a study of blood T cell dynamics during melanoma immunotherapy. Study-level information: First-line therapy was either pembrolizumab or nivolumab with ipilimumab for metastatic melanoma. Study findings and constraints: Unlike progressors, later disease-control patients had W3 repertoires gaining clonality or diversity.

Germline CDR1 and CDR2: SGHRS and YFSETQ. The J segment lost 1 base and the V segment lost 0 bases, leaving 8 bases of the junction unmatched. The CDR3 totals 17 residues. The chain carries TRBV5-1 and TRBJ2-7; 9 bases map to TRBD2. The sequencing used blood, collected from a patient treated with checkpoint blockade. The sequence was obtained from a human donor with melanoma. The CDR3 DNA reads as TGCGCCAGCAGCTTGGGTCGGAAAACTAGCGGGTCCTACGAGCAGTACTTC. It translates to CASSLGRKTSGSYEQYF.